One sample yielded the 32 T cell receptor beta chains listed below, sequenced in a study of blood T cell repertoires in COVID-19. TCRdb keeps only in-frame clones here, not all; method: immunoSEQ multiplex PCR. Seen here are 150,000 to 200,000 clones, 86% observed once, and the top ten hold more than 3%. Sequences were obtained from peripheral blood. The receptors were gathered from a woman aged 65 to 85 with acute or convalescent COVID-19.

The chain recombines TRBV6-2 or TRBV6-3 with TRBJ1-5, with a tentative D call TRBD1 (5 bases). V was shortened by 2 bases and J by 0 bases, with 23 bases between the two germline ends. Germline CDR1 and CDR2: MNHEY and SVGEGT. The CDR3 contains 20 residues. The CDR3 nucleotides are TGTGCCAGCAGTTACGTCAGTGGGGCACCCGGTTTAAGTAGCAATCAGCCCCAGCATTTT. Translating it yields CASSYVSGAPGLSSNQPQHF.

The CDR3 DNA sequence: TGTGCCAGCAGCCCTTCGTCTAGCGGGAACTACAATGAGCAGTTCTTC. This codes for CASSPSSSGNYNEQFF. The rearrangement links TRBV7-2 to TRBJ2-1, with 9 positions matching TRBD2. Trimming at V came to 5 bases and at J to 3 bases, leaving 8 bases not matched to a gene. The length of the CDR3 is 16 residues. Germline CDR1 reads SGHTA; CDR2 reads FQGNSA.

V gene TRBV2 combines with J gene TRBJ1-6, with TRBD1 matching 7 bases. J was trimmed by 8 bases and V by 5 bases; bases with no gene match: 18. Germline values: CDR1 SNHLY, CDR2 FYNNEI. This CDR3 is built from 18 residues. The CDR3 spells CASSPPTRTGEVDSPLHF. The CDR3 DNA follows: TGTGCCAGCAGTCCGCCTACGAGAACAGGGGAAGTGGATTCACCCCTCCACTTT.

The J gene is TRBJ1-5, the V gene TRBV7-2, with 8 bases aligning to TRBD1. Trimming cost V 5 bases and J 7 bases; bases outside gene matches: 7. From germline, CDR1 is SGHTA and CDR2 FQGNSA. The CDR3 length is 14 residues. The CDR3: CASSNRQGSQPQHF. The CDR3 nucleotides are TGTGCCAGCAGCAACAGACAGGGGAGCCAGCCCCAGCATTTT.

The rearrangement uses TRBV4-3 and TRBJ2-7; the match to TRBD2 covers 7 bases. J lost 0 bases, V lost 5 bases, and 7 bases had no gene match. This CDR3 has 15 amino acids. The germline V gene encodes CDR1 LGHNA and CDR2 YSLEER. This CDR3 reads CASSMGREHSYEQYF. Here the CDR3 DNA reads TGCGCCAGCAGCATGGGGCGGGAGCACTCCTACGAGCAGTACTTC.

The chain employs TRBV4-1 and TRBJ2-1, with TRBD2 identical over 10 bases. Germline V gene data show CDR1 as MGHRA and CDR2 as YSYEKL. The CDR3 has 13 residues. J lost 10 bases, V lost 1 base, and 1 base had no gene match. CDR3 sequence reads: CASSQVAGGEQFF. CDR3 nucleotide sequence: TGCGCCAGCAGCCAAGTAGCGGGGGGAGAGCAGTTCTTC.

This clone was recorded a few times. The chain joins TRBV9 to TRBJ1-6, with 7 positions matching TRBD1. V trimming: 4 bases; J trimming: 7 bases; junction bases outside the gene matches: 8. CDR1 and CDR2 (germline): SGDLS, YYNGEE. This CDR3 spans 15 amino acids. CDR3: CASSPRGGRNSPLHF. In DNA, the CDR3 is TGTGCCAGCAGCCCCAGAGGGGGCCGGAATTCACCCCTCCACTTT.

The rearrangement joins TRBV4-2 to TRBJ1-4; D uncertain. CDR1 is LGHNA and CDR2 is YNFKEQ in the germline V gene. Trimming shortened V by 4 bases and J by 8 bases, and 20 bases separated the two germline ends. CDR3 length: 16 residues. As DNA, the CDR3 is TGTGCCAGCAGCCCAATGGCTGGCCACGGGGTGGAAAAACTGTTTTTT. The encoded protein is CASSPMAGHGVEKLFF.

The chain is built from TRBV24-1 and TRBJ2-4, with 8 bases lining up with TRBD1. The CDR3 totals 16 residues. Germline lookup yields CDR1 KGHDR and CDR2 SFDVKD. V lost 4 bases, J lost 0 bases, and 4 bases stayed unmatched. CDR3: CATSDSRGLAKNIQYF. The CDR3 region has the DNA TGTGCCACCAGTGACTCCAGGGGGCTAGCCAAAAACATTCAGTACTTC.

The V gene is TRBV4-3, the J gene TRBJ2-2, with 9 positions matching TRBD2. From germline, CDR1 is LGHNA and CDR2 YSLEER. The V gene end was trimmed by 6 bases and the J gene end by 6 bases; junction bases not matched to a gene: 23. CDR3 size: 20 residues. CDR3: CASSVRGATAGGPRAGELFF. CDR3 nucleotides: TGCGCCAGCAGTGTCAGGGGGGCTACGGCGGGAGGGCCGCGAGCCGGGGAGCTGTTTTTT.

The CDR3 loop is CASSFTASGGAANEQFF. The CDR3 nucleotides are TGCGCCAGCAGCTTTACGGCTAGCGGGGGGGCGGCCAATGAGCAGTTCTTC. The chain recombines TRBV5-1 with TRBJ2-1, with TRBD2 matching over 12 bases. Looked up from germline, CDR1 is SGHRS and CDR2 is YFSETQ. Unmatched junction bases numbered 9, after V lost 2 bases and J lost 6 bases. CDR3 size: 17 residues.

In this sample, this clone turned up once. The gene calls are TRBV14 and TRBJ2-1, with TRBD2 matching 8 bases. The V gene's germline CDR1 is SGHDN and CDR2 FVKESK. V gave up 1 base and J gave up 6 bases; unmatched junction bases: 8. The CDR3 loop spans 16 amino acids. DNA of the CDR3: TGTGCCAGCAGCCAAGCAAAGCCGGGAGGGGGCAATGAGCAGTTCTTC. This sequence encodes CASSQAKPGGGNEQFF.

The rearrangement uses TRBV6-6 and TRBJ1-1; no definite D call. The CDR3 consists of 13 residues. V lost 8 bases and J lost 1, with 11 bases in between. Germline-derived CDR1 and CDR2 are MNHNY and SVGAGI (reference sequence). CDR3 sequence (DNA): TGTGCCAGCTGCAGAAAGTGGAACACTGAAGCTTTCTTT. Translated: CASCRKWNTEAFF.

This chain uses TRBV12-3 or TRBV12-4 with TRBJ1-5; a possible D gene is TRBD1 (5 bases). The CDR3 spans 13 residues. V gave up 6 bases and J gave up 5 bases, with 11 bases separating them. CDR3 sequence: CASRSGADQPQHF. The CDR3 region has the DNA TGTGCCAGCAGAAGCGGGGCCGATCAGCCCCAGCATTTT.

The chain recombines TRBV5-1 with TRBJ2-7, with 8 bases matching TRBD2. CDR3 size: 14 residues. In germline, CDR1 is SGHRS, CDR2 YFSETQ. J lost 6 bases, V lost 1 base, and 6 bases had no gene match. In DNA, the CDR3 is TGCGCCAGCAGCTTGCGGGAGGGCCCTACCGAGCAGTACTTC. Amino acid sequence: CASSLREGPTEQYF.

This clone occurred a few times. The gene calls are TRBV5-1 and TRBJ1-1; TRBD1 matches at 9 bases. Germline V gene sequence: CDR1 SGHRS, CDR2 YFSETQ. Trimming cost V 0 bases and J 4 bases; bases outside gene matches: 4. This CDR3 has 15 amino acids. Here the CDR3 DNA reads TGCGCCAGCAGCTTGGGGTCGACAGGGGGCACTGAAGCTTTCTTT. Its translation is CASSLGSTGGTEAFF.

The rearrangement joins TRBV30 to TRBJ1-1; 11 bases fit TRBD1. Germline trimming cut 4 bases from V and 5 bases from J; bases unmatched to any gene: 6. The CDR3 extends over 14 amino acids. Germline lookup yields CDR1 GTSNPN and CDR2 SVGIG (reference sequence). CDR3 residues: CAWTKDRGLTEAFF. CDR3 nucleotides: TGTGCCTGGACCAAGGACAGGGGGCTTACTGAAGCTTTCTTT.

This chain connects TRBV18 to TRBJ1-5, with no clear D. CDR1 KGHSH and CDR2 LQKENI come from the germline V gene. The CDR3 contains 14 residues. V dropped 4 bases and J dropped 6 bases, with 13 bases sitting between them. This CDR3 is CASSQERVGQPQHF. The CDR3 DNA reads as TGTGCCAGCTCACAGGAGAGGGTGGGTCAGCCCCAGCATTTT.

The V call is TRBV19, the J call TRBJ1-2; D is perhaps TRBD1 (5 bases). V shed 4 bases and J shed 7 bases, with 22 bases lying between them. The CDR3 totals 16 residues. The germline CDR1 and CDR2 sequences are LNHDA and SQIVND (reference sequence). DNA for the CDR3: TGTGCCAGTAGTAGTCGTGGAGGGGCGCTCGTCGGTGGCTACACCTTC. Amino acid sequence: CASSSRGGALVGGYTF.

The V gene is TRBV5-8, the J gene TRBJ1-5; D possibly corresponds to TRBD1 (6 bases). V lost 4 bases to trimming and J lost 4 bases, with 9 bases between them. Germline loops: CDR1 SGHTS, CDR2 YDEGEE. This CDR3 has 13 amino acids. The CDR3 DNA reads as TGTGCCAGCAGCCTCGGACAGAATCAGCCCCAGCATTTT. It codes for CASSLGQNQPQHF.

This clone showed up just once. The genes are TRBV18 and TRBJ1-1; no clear D gene. This CDR3 is 13 amino acids long. The V end was cut by 3 bases, the J end by 11 bases, with 16 bases between. Germline V gives CDR1 KGHSH, CDR2 LQKENI. This CDR3 is CASSPREGLGAFF. The CDR3 region has the DNA TGTGCCAGCTCACCGCGAGAAGGCCTCGGGGCTTTCTTT.

This clone showed up just once. The chain links TRBV7-2 to TRBJ1-5, with 7 positions matching TRBD1. J lost 7 bases, V lost 0 bases, and 3 bases had no gene match. Per the germline V gene, CDR1 is SGHTA and CDR2 is FQGNSA. This CDR3 has 14 amino acids. The CDR3 is CASSLAGGGQPQHF. Written as DNA, the CDR3 is TGTGCCAGCAGCTTAGCAGGGGGCGGACAGCCCCAGCATTTT.

This chain uses TRBV4-1 with TRBJ1-5, with TRBD1 matching over 9 bases. The V gene end was trimmed by 3 bases and the J gene end by 0 bases; junction bases not matched to a gene: 9. The CDR3 has 18 residues. CDR1 and CDR2 (germline): MGHRA, YSYEKL. CDR3 amino acids: CASSHPRTGVHSNQPQHF. CDR3 DNA: TGCGCCAGCAGCCACCCGAGGACAGGGGTTCATAGCAATCAGCCCCAGCATTTT.

The genes are TRBV10-3 and TRBJ1-1; no clear D. V gave up 2 bases and J gave up 7 bases, with 11 bases separating them. The CDR3 is 13 amino acids. Germline CDR1 and CDR2: ENHRY and SYGVKD. The CDR3 protein is CAISEDYLLEAFF. CDR3 in DNA: TGTGCCATCAGTGAGGACTATTTACTTGAAGCTTTCTTT.

V usage is TRBV29-1 and J usage is TRBJ1-1; 7 positions agree with TRBD1. Per the germline V gene, CDR1 is SQVTM and CDR2 is ANQGSEA. The CDR3 runs to 12 residues. Germline trimming cut 4 bases from V and 8 bases from J; bases unmatched to any gene: 7. Here the CDR3 DNA reads TGCAGCGTTGCACAGGGGCAACTCGAAGCTTTCTTT. Translation: CSVAQGQLEAFF.

The chain is built from TRBV15 and TRBJ2-7, with 7 bases lining up with TRBD2. The CDR3 covers 15 residues. Trimming cost V 0 bases and J 2 bases; bases outside gene matches: 4. CDR1 is LNHNV, CDR2 YYDKDF, per germline (reference sequence). In DNA, the CDR3 is TGTGCCACCAGCAGAGATCCAGCGGGGACCTACGAGCAGTACTTC. Protein product: CATSRDPAGTYEQYF.

The rearrangement links TRBV6-2 or TRBV6-3 to TRBJ1-1, with 9 nucleotides matching TRBD1. CDR1 is MNHEY and CDR2 is SVGEGT in the germline V gene. V lost 0 bases to trimming and J lost 5 bases; unmatched junction nucleotides: 4. The CDR3 consists of 15 residues. The CDR3 coding sequence is TGTGCCAGCAGTTACTCCGGGACAGGGAGGACTGAAGCTTTCTTT. Its protein product is CASSYSGTGRTEAFF.

This rearrangement joins TRBV28 to TRBJ1-2; no clear D gene. Per germline, CDR1 MDHEN and CDR2 SYDVKM. The CDR3 length is 13 residues. The V end was cut by 2 bases, the J end by 5 bases, with 9 bases between. CDR3 sequence reads: CASSLNRGYGYTF. CDR3 DNA sequence: TGTGCCAGCAGTTTAAATCGGGGTTATGGCTACACCTTC.

This clone was seen many times. V gene TRBV5-1 combines with J gene TRBJ2-3; 11 bases map to TRBD2. This CDR3 comprises 15 residues. Germline V gene lookup returns CDR1 SGHRS and CDR2 YFSETQ. With 3 bases clipped from V and 5 bases from J, the junction kept 5 bases outside the gene matches. CDR3 DNA: TGCGCCAGCAGCTCGGGAGGACTAGCGGGAGATACGCAGTATTTT. Translated, it gives CASSSGGLAGDTQYF.

The chain combines TRBV19 with TRBJ1-5; D is ambiguous. Germline CDR1 is LNHDA and CDR2 is SQIVND (reference sequence). The V end was cut by 4 bases, the J end by 6 bases, with 4 bases between. The CDR3 loop spans 11 amino acids. The CDR3 sequence is CASSNGQPQHF. The CDR3 nucleotides are TGTGCCAGTAGTAACGGTCAGCCCCAGCATTTT.

The chain recombines TRBV5-5 with TRBJ2-3, with D unresolved. The CDR3 totals 14 residues. Germline CDR1 is SGHKS and CDR2 is YYEKEE (reference sequence). V was trimmed by 0 bases and J by 1 base, leaving 6 bases between them. The CDR3 here is CASSLDGRTDTQYF. The DNA for the CDR3 is TGTGCCAGCAGCTTGGACGGTCGCACAGATACGCAGTATTTT.

The sample holds one count of this clone. The rearrangement uses TRBV21-1 and TRBJ2-5; the tabulated D call, TRBD2, remains unverified against the DNA. TRBV21-1 is a pseudogene locus. CDR3 length equals 14 residues. CDR3 loop: CASSKGLAGETQYF. The DNA for the CDR3 is TGTGCCAGCAGCAAAGGACTAGCGGGAGAGACCCAGTACTTC.